This T cell receptor (beta chain) was identified in a study of blood T cell repertoires in COVID-19. The wider study: Spain, Italy and the United States supplied samples that represented acute and convalescent COVID-19.

Here immunoSEQ multiplex PCR was the method, and the copy in TCRdb shows in-frame clones only, minus some. The top ten hold approximately 0.65% of the sample, which has about 440,000 clones, 90% seen once. Germline trimming cut 1 base from V and 0 bases from J; bases unmatched to any gene: 4. The germline gives CDR1 LNHDA, CDR2 SQIVND (reference sequence). The CDR3 runs to 17 residues. Only one count was recorded for this clone. The TCR sequence derives from a man aged 18 to 29 who had recovered from COVID-19. This sequence joins TRBV19 and TRBJ1-4; 8 bases are shared with TRBD1. The sample comprised PBMCs or T cells enriched from blood (not recorded which). CDR3 sequence (DNA): TGTGCCAGTAGTATAGGGACAGGGAGCCCAACTAATGAAAAACTGTTTTTT. It translates to CASSIGTGSPTNEKLFF.